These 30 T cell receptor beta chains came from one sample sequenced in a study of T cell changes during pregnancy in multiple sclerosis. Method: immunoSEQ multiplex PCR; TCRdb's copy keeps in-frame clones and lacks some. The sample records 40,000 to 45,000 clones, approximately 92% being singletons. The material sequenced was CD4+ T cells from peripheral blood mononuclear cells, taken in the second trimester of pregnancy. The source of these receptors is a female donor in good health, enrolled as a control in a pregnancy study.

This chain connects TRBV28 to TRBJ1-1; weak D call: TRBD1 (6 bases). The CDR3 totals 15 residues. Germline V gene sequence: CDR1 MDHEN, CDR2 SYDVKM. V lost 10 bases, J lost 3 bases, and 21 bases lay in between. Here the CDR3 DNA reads TGTGCCACCAACCTTGGGGGGGCGCTGTACACTGAAGCTTTCTTT. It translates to CATNLGGALYTEAFF.

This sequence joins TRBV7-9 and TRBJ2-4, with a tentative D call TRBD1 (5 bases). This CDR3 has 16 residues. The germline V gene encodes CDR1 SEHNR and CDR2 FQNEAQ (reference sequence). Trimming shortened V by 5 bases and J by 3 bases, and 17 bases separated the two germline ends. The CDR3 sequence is CASSPNLGVGKNIQYF. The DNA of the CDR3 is TGTGCCAGCAGCCCCAATTTAGGGGTCGGCAAAAACATTCAGTACTTC.

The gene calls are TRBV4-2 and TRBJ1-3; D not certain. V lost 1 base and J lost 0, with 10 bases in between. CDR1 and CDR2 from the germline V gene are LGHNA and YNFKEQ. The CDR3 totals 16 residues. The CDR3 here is CASSQADKSSGNTIYF. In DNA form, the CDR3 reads TGTGCCAGCAGCCAAGCCGACAAGTCCTCTGGAAACACCATATATTTT.

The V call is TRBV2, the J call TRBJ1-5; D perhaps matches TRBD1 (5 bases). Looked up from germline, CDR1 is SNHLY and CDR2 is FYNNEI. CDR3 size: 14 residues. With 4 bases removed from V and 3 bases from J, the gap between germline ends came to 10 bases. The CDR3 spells CASSGGGPNQPQHF. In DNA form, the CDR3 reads TGTGCCAGCAGTGGGGGGGGTCCCAATCAGCCCCAGCATTTT.

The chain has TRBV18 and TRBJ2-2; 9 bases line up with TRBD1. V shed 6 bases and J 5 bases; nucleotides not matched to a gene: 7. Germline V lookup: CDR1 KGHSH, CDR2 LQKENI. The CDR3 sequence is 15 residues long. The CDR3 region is CASSPGTGRTGELFF. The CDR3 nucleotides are TGTGCCAGCTCCCCCGGGACAGGGCGAACCGGGGAGCTGTTTTTT.

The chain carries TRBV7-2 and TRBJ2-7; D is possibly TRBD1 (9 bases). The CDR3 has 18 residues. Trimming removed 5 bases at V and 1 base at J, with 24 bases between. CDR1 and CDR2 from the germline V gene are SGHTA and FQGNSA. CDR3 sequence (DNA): TGTGCCAGCAGCCTCCGTCCCGGGACAGGGACTAGGTCCTACGAGCAGTACTTC. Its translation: CASSLRPGTGTRSYEQYF.

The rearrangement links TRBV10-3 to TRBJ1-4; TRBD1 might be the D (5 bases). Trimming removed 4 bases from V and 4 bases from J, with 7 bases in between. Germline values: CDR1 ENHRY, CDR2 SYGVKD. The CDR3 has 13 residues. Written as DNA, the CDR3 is TGTGCCATCAGTGGAGACAGTAATGAAAAACTGTTTTTT. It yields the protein CAISGDSNEKLFF.

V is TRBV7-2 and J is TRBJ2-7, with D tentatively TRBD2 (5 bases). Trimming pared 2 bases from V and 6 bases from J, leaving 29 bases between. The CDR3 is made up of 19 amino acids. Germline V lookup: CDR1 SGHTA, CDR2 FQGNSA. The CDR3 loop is CASSLRSPWLRHSVVEQYF. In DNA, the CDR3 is TGTGCCAGCAGCTTACGGAGTCCATGGTTGCGGCATAGCGTGGTCGAGCAGTACTTC.

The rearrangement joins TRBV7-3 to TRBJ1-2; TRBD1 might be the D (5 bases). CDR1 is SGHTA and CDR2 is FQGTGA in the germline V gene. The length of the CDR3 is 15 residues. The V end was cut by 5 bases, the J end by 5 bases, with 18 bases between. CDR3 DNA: TGTGCCAGCAGCCCCGGAACAGGACAAAAGTATGGCTACACCTTC. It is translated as CASSPGTGQKYGYTF.

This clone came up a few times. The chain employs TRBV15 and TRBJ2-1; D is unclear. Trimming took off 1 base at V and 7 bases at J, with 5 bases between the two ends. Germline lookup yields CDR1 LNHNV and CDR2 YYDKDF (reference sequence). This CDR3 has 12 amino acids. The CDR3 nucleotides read TGTGCCACCAGCAGAGTCCGGAATGAGCAGTTCTTC. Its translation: CATSRVRNEQFF.

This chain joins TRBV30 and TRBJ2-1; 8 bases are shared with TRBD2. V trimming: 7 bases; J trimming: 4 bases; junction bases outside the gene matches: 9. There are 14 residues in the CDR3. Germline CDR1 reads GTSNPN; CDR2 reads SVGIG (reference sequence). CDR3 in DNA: TGTGCCTCCGCGAGCGGGAGCTCTTACAATGAGCAGTTCTTC. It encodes CASASGSSYNEQFF.

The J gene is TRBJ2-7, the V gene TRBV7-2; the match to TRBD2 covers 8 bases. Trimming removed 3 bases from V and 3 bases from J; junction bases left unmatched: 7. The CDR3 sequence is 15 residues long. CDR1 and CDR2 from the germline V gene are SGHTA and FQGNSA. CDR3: CASSLRSGGDYEQYF. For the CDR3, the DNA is TGTGCCAGCAGCTTGAGGAGCGGGGGTGACTACGAGCAGTACTTC.

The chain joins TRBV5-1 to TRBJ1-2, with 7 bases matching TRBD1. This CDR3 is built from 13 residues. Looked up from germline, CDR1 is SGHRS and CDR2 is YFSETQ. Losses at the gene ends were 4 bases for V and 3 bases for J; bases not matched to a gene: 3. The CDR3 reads CASSKDRDYGYTF. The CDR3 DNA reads TGCGCCAGCAGCAAAGACAGGGACTATGGCTACACCTTC.

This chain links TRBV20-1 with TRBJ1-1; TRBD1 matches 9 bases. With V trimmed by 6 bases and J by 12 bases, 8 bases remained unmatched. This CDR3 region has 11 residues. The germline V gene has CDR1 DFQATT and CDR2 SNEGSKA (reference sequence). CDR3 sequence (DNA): TGCAGTGCCGCCGGGACAGGGACGTCTTTCTTT. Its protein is CSAAGTGTSFF.

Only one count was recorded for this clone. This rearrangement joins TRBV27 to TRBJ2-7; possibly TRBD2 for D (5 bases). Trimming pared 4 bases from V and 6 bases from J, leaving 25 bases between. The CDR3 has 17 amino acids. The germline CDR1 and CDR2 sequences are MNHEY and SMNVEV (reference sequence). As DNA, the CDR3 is TGTGCCAGCAGTTCTCCTCAGTTATCGACCCATGCGGGCGAGCAGTACTTC. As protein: CASSSPQLSTHAGEQYF.

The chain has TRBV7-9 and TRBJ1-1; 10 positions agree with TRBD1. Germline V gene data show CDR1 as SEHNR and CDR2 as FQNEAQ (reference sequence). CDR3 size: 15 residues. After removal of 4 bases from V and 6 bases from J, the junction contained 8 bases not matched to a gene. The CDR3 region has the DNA TGTGCCAGCAGCTCACACCGGGACAGGGGCTCTGAAGCTTTCTTT. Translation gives CASSSHRDRGSEAFF.

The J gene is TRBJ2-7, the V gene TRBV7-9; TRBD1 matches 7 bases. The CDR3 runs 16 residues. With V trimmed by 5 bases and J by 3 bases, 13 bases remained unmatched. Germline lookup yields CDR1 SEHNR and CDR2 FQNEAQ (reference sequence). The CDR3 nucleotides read TGTGCCAGCAGCGAGGGGGCTGGACAGGCGGGCTACGAGCAGTACTTC. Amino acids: CASSEGAGQAGYEQYF.

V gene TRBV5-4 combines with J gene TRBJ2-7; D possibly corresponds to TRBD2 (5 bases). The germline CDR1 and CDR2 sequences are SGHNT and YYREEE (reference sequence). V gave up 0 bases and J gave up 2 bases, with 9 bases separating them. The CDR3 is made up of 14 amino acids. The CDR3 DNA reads TGTGCCAGCAGCTTGGCAGCGGTCCCCTACGAGCAGTACTTC. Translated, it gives CASSLAAVPYEQYF.

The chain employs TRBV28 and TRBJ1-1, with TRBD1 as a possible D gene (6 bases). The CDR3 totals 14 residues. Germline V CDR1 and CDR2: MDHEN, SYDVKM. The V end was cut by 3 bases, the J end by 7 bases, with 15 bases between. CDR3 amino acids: CASSFIQGRSEAFF. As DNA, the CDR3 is TGTGCCAGCAGTTTTATACAGGGTCGTAGTGAAGCTTTCTTT.

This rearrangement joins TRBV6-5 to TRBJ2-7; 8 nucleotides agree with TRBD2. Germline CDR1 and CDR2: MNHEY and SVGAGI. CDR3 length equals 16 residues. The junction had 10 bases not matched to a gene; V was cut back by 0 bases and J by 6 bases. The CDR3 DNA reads TGTGCCAGCAGTTACTCATTAAGCGGGAGACTCGGCGAGCAGTACTTC. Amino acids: CASSYSLSGRLGEQYF.

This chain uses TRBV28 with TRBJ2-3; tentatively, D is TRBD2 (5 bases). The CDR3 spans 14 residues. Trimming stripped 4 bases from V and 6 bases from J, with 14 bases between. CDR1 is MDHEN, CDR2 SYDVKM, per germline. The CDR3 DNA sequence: TGTGCCAGCAGTTCGGTGTGGAGCGGCGATACGCAGTATTTT. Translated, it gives CASSSVWSGDTQYF. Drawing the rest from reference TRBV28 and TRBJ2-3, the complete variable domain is DVKVTQSSRYLVKRTGEKVFLECVQDMDHENMFWYRQDPGLGLRLIYFSYDVKMKEKGDIPEGYSVSREKKERFSLILESASTNQTSMYLCASSSVWSGDTQYFGPGTRLTVL.

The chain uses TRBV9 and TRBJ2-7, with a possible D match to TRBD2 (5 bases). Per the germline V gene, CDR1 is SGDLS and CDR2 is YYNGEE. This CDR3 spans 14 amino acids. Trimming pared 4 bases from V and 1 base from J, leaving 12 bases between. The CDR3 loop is CASSPFGGSYEQYF. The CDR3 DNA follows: TGTGCCAGCAGCCCTTTCGGAGGTTCCTACGAGCAGTACTTC.

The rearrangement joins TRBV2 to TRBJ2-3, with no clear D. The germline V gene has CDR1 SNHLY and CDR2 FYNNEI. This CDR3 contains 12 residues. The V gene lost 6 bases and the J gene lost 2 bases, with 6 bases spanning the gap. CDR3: CASSYDTDTQYF. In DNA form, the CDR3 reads TGTGCCAGCAGCTATGACACAGATACGCAGTATTTT.

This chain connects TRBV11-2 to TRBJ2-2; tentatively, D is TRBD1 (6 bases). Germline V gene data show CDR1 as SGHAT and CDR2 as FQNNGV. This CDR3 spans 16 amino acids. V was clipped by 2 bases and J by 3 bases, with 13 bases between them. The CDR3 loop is CASSLLAGTHTGELFF. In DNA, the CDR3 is TGTGCCAGCAGCTTACTCGCCGGGACACACACCGGGGAGCTGTTTTTT.

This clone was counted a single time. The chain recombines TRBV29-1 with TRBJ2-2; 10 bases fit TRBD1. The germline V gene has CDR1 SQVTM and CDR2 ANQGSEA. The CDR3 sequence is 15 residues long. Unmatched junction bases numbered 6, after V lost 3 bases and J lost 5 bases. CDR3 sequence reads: CSVDTGTGATGELFF. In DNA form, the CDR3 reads TGCAGCGTTGATACCGGGACAGGGGCGACCGGGGAGCTGTTTTTT.

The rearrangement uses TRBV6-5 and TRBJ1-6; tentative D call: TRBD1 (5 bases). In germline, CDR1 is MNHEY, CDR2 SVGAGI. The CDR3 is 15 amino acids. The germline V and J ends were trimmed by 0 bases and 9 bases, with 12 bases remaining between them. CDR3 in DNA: TGTGCCAGCAGTTACTCGCTAGGGGCTGGTTCACCCCTCCACTTT. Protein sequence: CASSYSLGAGSPLHF.

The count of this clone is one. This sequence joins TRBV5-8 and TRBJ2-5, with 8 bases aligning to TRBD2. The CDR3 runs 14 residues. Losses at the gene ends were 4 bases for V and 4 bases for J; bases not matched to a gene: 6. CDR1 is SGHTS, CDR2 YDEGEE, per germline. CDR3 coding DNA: TGTGCCAGCAGCCCCCCCACTAGCGGAGAGACCCAGTACTTC. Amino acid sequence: CASSPPTSGETQYF.

CDR3 loop: CASSNSPNQPQHF. CDR3 bases: TGTGCCAGCAGCAACAGCCCCAATCAGCCCCAGCATTTT. J is TRBJ1-5 and V is TRBV16; no firm D call. Germline CDR1 reads KGHSY; CDR2 reads FQNENV. The CDR3 has 13 residues. Trimming stripped 5 bases from V and 3 bases from J, with 8 bases between.

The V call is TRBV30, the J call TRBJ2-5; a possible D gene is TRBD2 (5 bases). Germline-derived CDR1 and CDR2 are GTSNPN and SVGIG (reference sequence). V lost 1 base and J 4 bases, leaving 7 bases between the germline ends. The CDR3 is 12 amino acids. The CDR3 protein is CAWSAGSETQYF. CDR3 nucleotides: TGTGCCTGGAGTGCGGGGTCAGAGACCCAGTACTTC. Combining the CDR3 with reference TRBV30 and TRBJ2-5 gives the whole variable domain SQTIHQWPATLVQPVGSPLSLECTVEGTSNPNLYWYRQAAGRGLQLLFYSVGIGQISSEVPQNLSASRPQDRQFILSSKKLLLSDSGFYLCAWSAGSETQYFGPGTRLLVL.

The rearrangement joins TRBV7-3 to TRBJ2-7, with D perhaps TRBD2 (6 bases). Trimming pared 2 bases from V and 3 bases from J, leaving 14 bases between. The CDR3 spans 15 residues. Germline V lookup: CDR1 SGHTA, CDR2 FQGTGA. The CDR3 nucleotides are TGTGCCAGCAGCTTAGGGGACTCCCTAAACTACGAGCAGTACTTC. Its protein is CASSLGDSLNYEQYF. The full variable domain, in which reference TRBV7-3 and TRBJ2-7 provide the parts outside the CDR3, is GAGVSQTPSNKVTEKGKYVELRCDPISGHTALYWYRQSLGQGPEFLIYFQGTGAADDSGLPNDRFFAVRPEGSVSTLKIQRTERGDSAVYLCASSLGDSLNYEQYFGPGTRLTVT.